Below, 10 T cell receptor beta chains from the same sample are listed, as sequenced in a study of chemoradiotherapy in HPV16-positive cancers. Assay used: immunoSEQ multiplex PCR; TCRdb lists only in-frame clones, some missing. This table holds around 13,000 clones, about 72% found once. The biological material was taken from a patient who underwent chemoradiotherapy. The receptors here all came from a human donor with HPV-associated anogenital cancer.

This clone was picked up a small number of times. The chain is built from TRBV6-6 and TRBJ2-3, with 10 bases identical to TRBD2. Germline values: CDR1 MNHNY, CDR2 SVGAGI (reference sequence). After removal of 10 bases from V and 2 bases from J, the junction contained 9 bases not matched to a gene. The CDR3 spans 15 residues. CDR3 DNA sequence: TGTGCCACCATCCGGACTAGCGGCTCCACAGATACGCAGTATTTT. It codes for CATIRTSGSTDTQYF.

This clone has a handful of counts. Written as DNA, the CDR3 is TGTGCCAGCAAGATACAGTACGAGCAGTACTTC. It codes for CASKIQYEQYF. The gene calls are TRBV2 and TRBJ2-7; D unresolved. Germline V gene sequence: CDR1 SNHLY, CDR2 FYNNEI. V gave up 7 bases and J gave up 4 bases, with 8 bases separating them. This CDR3 has 11 amino acids.

This clone came up a few times. V usage is TRBV4-2 and J usage is TRBJ2-3, with 13 nucleotides matching TRBD2. The germline CDR1 and CDR2 sequences are LGHNA and YNFKEQ. V gave up 3 bases and J gave up 5 bases; unmatched junction bases: 5. The CDR3 runs to 16 residues. The CDR3 DNA is TGTGCCAGCAGCCAGGGACTAGCGGGATCACAAGATACGCAGTATTTT. It encodes CASSQGLAGSQDTQYF.

This chain links TRBV7-9 with TRBJ1-1, with 9 bases matching TRBD1. The CDR3 loop spans 14 amino acids. Germline V gene sequence: CDR1 SEHNR, CDR2 FQNEAQ (reference sequence). J lost 6 bases, V lost 5 bases, and 7 bases had no gene match. DNA of the CDR3: TGTGCCAGCAGCCCGGGACAGGGTCTCGCTGAAGCTTTCTTT. Translation gives CASSPGQGLAEAFF.

This chain connects TRBV5-6 to TRBJ2-5; D uncertain. V was clipped by 1 base and J by 4 bases, with 5 bases between them. The germline V gene has CDR1 SGHDT and CDR2 YYEEEE. The CDR3 covers 12 residues. CDR3 in amino acids: CASSLPRETQYF. CDR3 in DNA: TGTGCCAGCAGCTTGCCACGAGAGACCCAGTACTTC.

The chain couples TRBV7-2 to TRBJ2-2; 14 bases align to TRBD2. CDR3 size: 19 residues. Germline loops: CDR1 SGHTA, CDR2 FQGNSA. After removal of 2 bases from V and 0 bases from J, the junction contained 5 bases not matched to a gene. CDR3 nucleotide sequence: TGTGCCAGCAGCTTAAAGCGACTAGCGGGGGGGACGAACACCGGGGAGCTGTTTTTT. Protein: CASSLKRLAGGTNTGELFF.

The V gene is TRBV4-1, the J gene TRBJ2-6; maybe TRBD2 (5 bases). Germline V lookup: CDR1 MGHRA, CDR2 YSYEKL. V lost 3 bases, J lost 0 bases, and 15 bases lay in between. This CDR3 region has 18 residues. This chain's CDR3 is CASSQQTRRVSGANVLTF. DNA of the CDR3: TGCGCCAGCAGCCAGCAAACCCGGCGGGTCTCTGGGGCCAACGTCCTGACTTTC.

The chain combines TRBV4-3 with TRBJ1-1, with D hard to call. Germline V gene data show CDR1 as LGHNA and CDR2 as YSLEER. CDR3 length equals 15 residues. Trimming pared 3 bases from V and 0 bases from J, leaving 11 bases between. CDR3 nucleotide sequence: TGCGCCAGCAGCCAGGAAAACAGAGTGAACACTGAAGCTTTCTTT. It specifies CASSQENRVNTEAFF.

This chain uses TRBV14 with TRBJ1-1, with D possibly TRBD1 on 6 matching bases. The CDR3 contains 13 residues. The germline CDR1 and CDR2 sequences are SGHDN and FVKESK. The V gene lost 3 bases and the J gene lost 2 bases, with 7 bases spanning the gap. This CDR3 reads CASSHRGNTEAFF. CDR3 bases: TGTGCCAGCAGCCACAGGGGAAACACTGAAGCTTTCTTT.

The rearrangement uses TRBV14 and TRBJ1-1; D may be TRBD1 (5 bases). The germline gives CDR1 SGHDN, CDR2 FVKESK. The V end lost 5 bases, the J end lost 4 bases, and 14 bases lay between the germline ends. This CDR3 spans 14 amino acids. The CDR3 here is CASSFVWGGTEAFF. The DNA for the CDR3 is TGTGCCAGCAGCTTCGTTTGGGGGGGCACTGAAGCTTTCTTT.